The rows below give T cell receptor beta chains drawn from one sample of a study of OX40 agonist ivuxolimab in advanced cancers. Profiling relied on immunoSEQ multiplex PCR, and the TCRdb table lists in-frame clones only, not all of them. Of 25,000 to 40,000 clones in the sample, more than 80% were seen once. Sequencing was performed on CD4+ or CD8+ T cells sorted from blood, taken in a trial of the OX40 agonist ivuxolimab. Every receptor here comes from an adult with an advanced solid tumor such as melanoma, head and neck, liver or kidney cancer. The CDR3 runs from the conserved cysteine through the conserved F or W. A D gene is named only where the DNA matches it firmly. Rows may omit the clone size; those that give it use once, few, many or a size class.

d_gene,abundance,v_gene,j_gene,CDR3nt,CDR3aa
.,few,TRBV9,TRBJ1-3,TGTGCCAGCAGCACAGGCACAACTGGAAACACCATATATTTT,CASSTGTTGNTIYF
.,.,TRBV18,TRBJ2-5,TGTGCCAGCTCACCTTGGGAGGAAGAGACCCAGTACTTC,CASSPWEEETQYF
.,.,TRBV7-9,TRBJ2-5,TGTGCCAGCAGCCTCCTGTTGGTGGGGGAGGAGACCCAGTACTTC,CASSLLLVGEETQYF
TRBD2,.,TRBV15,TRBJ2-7,TGTGCCACCAGTATGACTAGCGGGAGTTCCCACGAGCAGTACTTC,CATSMTSGSSHEQYF
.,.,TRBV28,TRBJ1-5,TGTGCCAGCAGCGACGGGTTAGATCAGCCCCAGCATTTT,CASSDGLDQPQHF
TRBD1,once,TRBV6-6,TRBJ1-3,TGTGCCAGCAGCCGACAGGGGAACTCTGGAAACACCATATATTTT,CASSRQGNSGNTIYF
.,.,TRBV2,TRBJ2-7,TGTGCCAGCAGGGGCCAACCGGCCTACTCCTACGAGCAGTACTTC,CASRGQPAYSYEQYF
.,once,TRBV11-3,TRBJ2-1,TGTGCCAGCAGCTTAGGGGAGGGGGCATTCAATGAGCAGTTCTTC,CASSLGEGAFNEQFF
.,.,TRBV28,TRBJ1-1,TGTGCCAGCAGCCCCCCGGGGGTGAACACTGAAGCTTTCTTT,CASSPPGVNTEAFF
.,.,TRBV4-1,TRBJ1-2,TGCGCCAGCAGCCAAGGTAGAGGGGTTCTAAGTCTGGATGGCTACACCTTC,CASSQGRGVLSLDGYTF
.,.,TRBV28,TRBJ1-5,TGTGCCAGCAGTTTGAGGGGGGCGATCAATCAGCCCCAGCATTTT,CASSLRGAINQPQHF
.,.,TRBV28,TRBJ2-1,TGTGCCAGCATTTCGGGGACCTCCTACAATGAGCAGTTCTTC,CASISGTSYNEQFF
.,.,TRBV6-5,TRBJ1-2,TGTGCCAGCAGTTACTCGAATCCGACAGTAAACTATGGCTACACCTTC,CASSYSNPTVNYGYTF
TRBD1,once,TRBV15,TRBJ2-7,TGTGCCACCGAAAACAGGGGTTACCACGAGCAGTACTTC,CATENRGYHEQYF
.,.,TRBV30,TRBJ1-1,TGTGCCTGGAGATCGGCAGTGAACACTGAAGCTTTCTTT,CAWRSAVNTEAFF
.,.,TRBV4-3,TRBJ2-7,TGCGCCAGCAGCCAAGATTGGACTTATTCCTACGAGCAGTACTTC,CASSQDWTYSYEQYF
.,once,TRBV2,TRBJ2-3,TGTGCCAGCAGTGAATTTGCGGGGGCGAGCACAGATACGCAGTATTTT,CASSEFAGASTDTQYF
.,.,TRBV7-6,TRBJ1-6,TGTGCCAGCAGCTTAGATTTTGGAGGGTCACCCCTCCACTTT,CASSLDFGGSPLHF
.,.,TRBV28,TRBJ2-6,TGTGCCAGCAGTTTTCTACAGAACTCTGGGGCCAACGTCCTGACTTTC,CASSFLQNSGANVLTF
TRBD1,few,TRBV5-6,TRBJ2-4,TGTGCCAGCAGTCTTGGGACAGGAATAAACATTCAGTACTTC,CASSLGTGINIQYF
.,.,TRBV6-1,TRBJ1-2,TGTGCCAGCAGTGCGTCGGGGGGCGCGGGTAAATATGGCTACACCTTC,CASSASGGAGKYGYTF
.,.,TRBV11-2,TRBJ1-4,TGTGCCAGCAGCTTAGGCGGGGGGCTCGGTGAAAAACTGTTTTTT,CASSLGGGLGEKLFF
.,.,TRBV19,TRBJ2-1,TGTGCCAGTAGTGTCGCCAGTGGGAATGAGCAGTTCTTC,CASSVASGNEQFF
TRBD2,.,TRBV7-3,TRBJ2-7,TGTGCCAGCAGCCCCGGGAGCGGGAGGGATTCGGAGCAGTACTTC,CASSPGSGRDSEQYF
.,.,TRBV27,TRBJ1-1,TGTGCCAGCAGTTTATCATGGACACCAGTAGGCGGTGGGAACACTGAAGCTTTCTTT,CASSLSWTPVGGGNTEAFF
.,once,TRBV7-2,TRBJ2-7,TGTGCCAGCAGCTTAAGCTACGAGCAGTACTTC,CASSLSYEQYF
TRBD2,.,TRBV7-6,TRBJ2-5,TGTGCCAGCAGAGCGACTAGCGGGGGAACGCAAGAGACCCAGTACTTC,CASRATSGGTQETQYF
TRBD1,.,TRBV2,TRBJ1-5,TGTGCCAGCCGGGACAGCAGCAATCAGCCCCAGCATTTT,CASRDSSNQPQHF
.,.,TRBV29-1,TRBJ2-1,TGCAGCGTGCTCCCCTACAATGAGCAGTTCTTC,CSVLPYNEQFF
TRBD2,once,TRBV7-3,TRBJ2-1,TGTGCCAGCAGTCTACTAGCGGGAGGGCTGAATGAGCAGTTCTTC,CASSLLAGGLNEQFF
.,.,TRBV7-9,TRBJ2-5,TGTGCCAGCAGCCAGGGGGGTAGGGAGACCCAGTACTTC,CASSQGGRETQYF
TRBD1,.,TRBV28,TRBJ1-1,TGTGCCAGCTCCCGGTGGGACAGGGAGGCTTTCTTT,CASSRWDREAFF
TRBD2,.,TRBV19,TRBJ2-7,TGTGCCAGTAGTCCGTGGACTAGCGGATACGAGCAGTACTTC,CASSPWTSGYEQYF
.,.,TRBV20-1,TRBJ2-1,TGCAGTGCTAGCCTTTACAATGAGCAGTTCTTC,CSASLYNEQFF
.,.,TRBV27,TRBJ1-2,TGTGCCAGCAGTTTACCGGGTTTCTATGGCTACACCTTC,CASSLPGFYGYTF